In its sample, the clone carrying this T cell receptor beta chain was seen once. Participants were placed into cohorts based on the clinical history they reported. Data came from immunoSEQ multiplex PCR; TCRdb stores just in-frame clones and leaves some out. The table shows about 280,000 clones, with 85% occurring only once. This entry belongs to a study of blood T cell repertoires in COVID-19. About the research overall: Whether acute or convalescent, the COVID-19 samples came from the United States, Italy and Spain.

V gave up 4 bases and J gave up 8 bases, with 18 bases separating them. CDR3 length: 14 residues. Germline V gene lookup returns CDR1 GTSNPN and CDR2 SVGIG (reference sequence). V gene TRBV30 combines with J gene TRBJ1-5, with a possible D match to TRBD1 (5 bases). What was sequenced was PBMCs or T cells enriched from blood (not recorded which). This clonotype was obtained from a woman aged 45-60 years who had recovered from COVID-19. The DNA of the CDR3 is TGTGCCTGGACCATGACAGATACTCGGGAGCCCCAGCATTTT. Amino acid sequence: CAWTMTDTREPQHF.